The 8 T cell receptor beta chains given below trace back to one sample, sequenced in a study of cytomegalovirus exposure and HLA in healthy donors. The PCR made use of 60 Vbeta and 13 Jbeta primers. Clones were sequenced by immunoSEQ multiplex PCR, and TCRdb holds only the in-frame ones, with some missing. The table includes some 57,000 clones, roughly 90% detected once. Sequences were obtained from PBMCs. Receptors originate from a man in his thirties or forties in good health and CMV-seropositive.

V is TRBV15 and J is TRBJ2-7, with TRBD1 as a possible D gene (6 bases). Trimming removed 8 bases from V and 3 bases from J, with 14 bases in between. CDR3 length equals 13 residues. Per the germline V gene, CDR1 is LNHNV and CDR2 is YYDKDF (reference sequence). This chain's CDR3 is CATAPYRVYEQYF. CDR3 coding DNA: TGTGCCACCGCTCCGTACAGGGTCTACGAGCAGTACTTC.

The chain combines TRBV7-2 with TRBJ2-3, with D maybe TRBD2 (5 bases). With 2 bases removed from V and 0 bases from J, the gap between germline ends came to 9 bases. CDR1 is SGHTA and CDR2 is FQGNSA in the germline V gene. This CDR3 has 15 residues. This CDR3 reads CASSLRGYSTDTQYF. In DNA, the CDR3 is TGTGCCAGCAGCTTACGGGGTTATAGCACAGATACGCAGTATTTT.

The chain has TRBV28 and TRBJ2-5; D might be TRBD2 (6 bases). CDR3 length: 15 amino acids. The V gene lost 4 bases and the J gene lost 2 bases, with 14 bases spanning the gap. The germline gives CDR1 MDHEN, CDR2 SYDVKM. The CDR3 DNA reads TGTGCCAGCAGTTCTGCGGGGAAGGGGCAAGAGACCCAGTACTTC. Amino acid sequence: CASSSAGKGQETQYF.

This clone was counted only a few times. The V and J genes are TRBV5-4 and TRBJ1-5, with D possibly TRBD1 on 6 matching bases. Trimming shortened V by 0 bases and J by 6 bases, and 7 bases separated the two germline ends. Germline-derived CDR1 and CDR2 are SGHNT and YYREEE (reference sequence). The CDR3 has 13 amino acids. The DNA of the CDR3 is TGTGCCAGCAGCTTGGAGGGGGTTCAGCCCCAGCATTTT. It translates to CASSLEGVQPQHF.

The chain uses TRBV6-5 and TRBJ2-5, with TRBD1 as a possible D gene (5 bases). The J call may be faulty, since TRBJ2-7 better matches the DNA end. Germline V gene sequence: CDR1 MNHEY, CDR2 SVGAGI. This CDR3 comprises 14 residues. The CDR3 sequence: CASSLRSGNGEQYF. In nucleotides, the CDR3 is TGTGCCAGCAGTTTGAGGTCAGGGAATGGCGAGCAGTACTTC.

The rearrangement links TRBV7-2 to TRBJ2-5, with TRBD2 matching 9 bases. Germline CDR1 and CDR2: SGHTA and FQGNSA. Trimming removed 5 bases from V and 5 bases from J; junction bases left unmatched: 9. The CDR3 totals 15 residues. The CDR3 loop is CASSSQGLAVETQYF. The CDR3 region has the DNA TGTGCCAGCAGCAGCCAGGGACTAGCTGTGGAGACCCAGTACTTC. The whole variable domain, filled in from reference TRBV7-2 and TRBJ2-5, reads GAGVSQSPSNKVTEKGKDVELRCDPISGHTALYWYRQSLGQGLEFLIYFQGNSAPDKSGLPSDRFSAERTGGSVSTLTIQRTQQEDSAVYLCASSSQGLAVETQYFGPGTRLLVL.

V gene TRBV5-4 combines with J gene TRBJ2-6; perhaps TRBD2 as D (6 bases). Looked up from germline, CDR1 is SGHNT and CDR2 is YYREEE (reference sequence). CDR3 size: 13 residues. The V end was cut by 4 bases, the J end by 4 bases, with 6 bases between. CDR3 amino acids: CASSGGGANVLTF. CDR3 nucleotides: TGTGCCAGCAGCGGAGGGGGGGCCAACGTCCTGACTTTC.

This clone came up a few times. The chain recombines TRBV7-3 with TRBJ2-1, with 9 bases matching TRBD2. With V trimmed by 2 bases and J by 4 bases, 6 bases remained unmatched. CDR3 length: 16 amino acids. CDR1 and CDR2 from the germline V gene are SGHTA and FQGTGA. DNA of the CDR3: TGTGCCAGCAGCTTAGGGGGTAGCGGGAGTTACAATGAGCAGTTCTTC. It specifies CASSLGGSGSYNEQFF.